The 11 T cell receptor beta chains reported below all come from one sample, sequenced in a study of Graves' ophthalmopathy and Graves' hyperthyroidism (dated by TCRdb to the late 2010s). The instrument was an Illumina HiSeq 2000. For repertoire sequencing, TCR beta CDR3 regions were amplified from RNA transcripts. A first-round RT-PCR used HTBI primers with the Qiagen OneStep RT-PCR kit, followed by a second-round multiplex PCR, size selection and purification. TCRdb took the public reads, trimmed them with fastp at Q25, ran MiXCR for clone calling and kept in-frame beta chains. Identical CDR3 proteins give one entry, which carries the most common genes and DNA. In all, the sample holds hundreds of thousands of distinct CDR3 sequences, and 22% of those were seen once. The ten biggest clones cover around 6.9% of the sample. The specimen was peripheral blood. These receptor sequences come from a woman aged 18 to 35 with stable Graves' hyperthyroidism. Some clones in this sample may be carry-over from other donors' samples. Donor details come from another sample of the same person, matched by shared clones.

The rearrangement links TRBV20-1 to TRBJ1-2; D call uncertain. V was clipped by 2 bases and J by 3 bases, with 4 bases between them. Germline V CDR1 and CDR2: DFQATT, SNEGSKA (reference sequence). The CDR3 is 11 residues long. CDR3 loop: CSARQDYGYTF. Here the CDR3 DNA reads TGCAGTGCTAGACAGGACTATGGCTACACCTTC.

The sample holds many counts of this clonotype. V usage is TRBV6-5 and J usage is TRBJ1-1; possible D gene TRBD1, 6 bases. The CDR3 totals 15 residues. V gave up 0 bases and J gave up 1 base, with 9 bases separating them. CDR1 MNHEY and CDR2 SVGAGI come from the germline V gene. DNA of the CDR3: TGTGCCAGCAGTTACTCGCAGGGGAGGAACACTGAAGCTTTCTTT. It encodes CASSYSQGRNTEAFF.

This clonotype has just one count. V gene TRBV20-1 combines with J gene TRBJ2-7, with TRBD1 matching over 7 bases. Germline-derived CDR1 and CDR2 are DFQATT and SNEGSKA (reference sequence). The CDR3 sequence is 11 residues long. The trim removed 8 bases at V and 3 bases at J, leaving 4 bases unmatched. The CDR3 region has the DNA TGCAGTTTACGGGACAGCTACGAGCAGTACTTC. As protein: CSLRDSYEQYF.

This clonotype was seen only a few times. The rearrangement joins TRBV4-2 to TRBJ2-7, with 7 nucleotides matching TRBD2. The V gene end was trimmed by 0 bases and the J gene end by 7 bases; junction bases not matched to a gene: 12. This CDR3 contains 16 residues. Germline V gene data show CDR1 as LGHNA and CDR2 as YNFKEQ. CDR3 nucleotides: TGTGCCAGCAGCCAAGAGGGCGGACTAGGTATCTGGGAGCAGTACTTC. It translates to CASSQEGGLGIWEQYF.

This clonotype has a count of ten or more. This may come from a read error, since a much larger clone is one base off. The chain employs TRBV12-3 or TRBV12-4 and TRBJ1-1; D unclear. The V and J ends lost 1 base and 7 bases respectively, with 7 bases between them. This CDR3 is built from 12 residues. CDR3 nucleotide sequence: TGTGCCAGCAGTTTAGTGGGATATGAAGCTTTCTTT. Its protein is CASSLVGYEAFF.

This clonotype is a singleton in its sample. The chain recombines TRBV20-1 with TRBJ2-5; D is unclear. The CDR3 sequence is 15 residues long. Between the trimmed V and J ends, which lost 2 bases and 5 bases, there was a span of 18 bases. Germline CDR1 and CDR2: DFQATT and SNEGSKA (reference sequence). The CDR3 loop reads CSARTKAWPLETQYF. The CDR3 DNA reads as TGCAGTGCTAGAACCAAGGCCTGGCCTCTGGAGACCCAGTACTTC.

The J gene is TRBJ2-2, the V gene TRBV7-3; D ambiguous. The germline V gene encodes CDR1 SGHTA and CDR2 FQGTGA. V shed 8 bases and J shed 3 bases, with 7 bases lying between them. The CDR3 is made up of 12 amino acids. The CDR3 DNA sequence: TGTGCCAGCGCTGAGGACACCGGGGAGCTGTTTTTT. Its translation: CASAEDTGELFF. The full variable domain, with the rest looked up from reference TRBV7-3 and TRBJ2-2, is GAGVSQTPSNKVTEKGKYVELRCDPISGHTALYWYRQSLGQGPEFLIYFQGTGAADDSGLPNDRFFAVRPEGSVSTLKIQRTERGDSAVYLCASAEDTGELFFGEGSRLTVL.

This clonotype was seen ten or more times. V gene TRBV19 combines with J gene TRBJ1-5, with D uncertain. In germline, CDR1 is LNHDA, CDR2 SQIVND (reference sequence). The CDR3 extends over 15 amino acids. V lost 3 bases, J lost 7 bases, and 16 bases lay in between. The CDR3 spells CASSINGVVTQPQHF. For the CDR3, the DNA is TGTGCCAGTAGTATTAACGGGGTCGTCACGCAGCCCCAGCATTTT.

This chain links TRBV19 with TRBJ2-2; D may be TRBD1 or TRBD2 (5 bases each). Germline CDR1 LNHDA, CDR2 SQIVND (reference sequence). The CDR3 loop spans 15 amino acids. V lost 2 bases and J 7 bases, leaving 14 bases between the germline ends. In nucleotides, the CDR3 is TGTGCCAGTAGTATACGGGGCAGGCTGAGCGGGGAGCTGTTTTTT. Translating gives CASSIRGRLSGELFF.

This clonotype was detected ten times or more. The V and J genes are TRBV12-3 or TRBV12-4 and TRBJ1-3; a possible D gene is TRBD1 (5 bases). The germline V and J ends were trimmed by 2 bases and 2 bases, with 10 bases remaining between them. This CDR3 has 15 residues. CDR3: CASSLRSRAGNTIYF. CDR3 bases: TGTGCCAGCAGTTTAAGGTCCAGGGCTGGAAACACCATATATTTT.

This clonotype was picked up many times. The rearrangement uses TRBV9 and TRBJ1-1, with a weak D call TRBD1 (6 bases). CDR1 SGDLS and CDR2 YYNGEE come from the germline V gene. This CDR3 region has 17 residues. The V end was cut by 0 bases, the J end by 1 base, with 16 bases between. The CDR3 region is CASSVDMGGRSNTEAFF. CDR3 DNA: TGTGCCAGCAGCGTAGATATGGGGGGGCGGTCGAACACTGAAGCTTTCTTT.